Described below is a single TCR beta chain sequence and its context. TCRdb's copy holds only in-frame clones and misses some; the assay was immunoSEQ multiplex PCR. The sample yields roughly 80,000 clones, roughly 93% seen once. Germline lookup yields CDR1 SGHRS and CDR2 YFSETQ. This CDR3 has 19 amino acids. Trimming removed 0 bases at V and 0 bases at J, with 16 bases between. These data belong to a study of T cell changes during pregnancy in multiple sclerosis. The receptor comes from a female donor with multiple sclerosis, enrolled in a pregnancy study. This sample comprised peripheral blood, obtained in the second trimester of pregnancy. The gene calls are TRBV5-1 and TRBJ2-6; D is uncertain. The CDR3: CASSLGPHVTNSGANVLTF. The CDR3 nucleotides read TGCGCCAGCAGCTTGGGGCCACATGTGACAAACTCTGGGGCCAACGTCCTGACTTTC. Full variable domain (remainder filled in from reference TRBV5-1 and TRBJ2-6): KAGVTQTPRYLIKTRGQQVTLSCSPISGHRSVSWYQQTPGQGLQFLFEYFSETQRNKGNFPGRFSGRQFSNSRSEMNVSTLELGDSALYLCASSLGPHVTNSGANVLTFGAGSRLTVL.